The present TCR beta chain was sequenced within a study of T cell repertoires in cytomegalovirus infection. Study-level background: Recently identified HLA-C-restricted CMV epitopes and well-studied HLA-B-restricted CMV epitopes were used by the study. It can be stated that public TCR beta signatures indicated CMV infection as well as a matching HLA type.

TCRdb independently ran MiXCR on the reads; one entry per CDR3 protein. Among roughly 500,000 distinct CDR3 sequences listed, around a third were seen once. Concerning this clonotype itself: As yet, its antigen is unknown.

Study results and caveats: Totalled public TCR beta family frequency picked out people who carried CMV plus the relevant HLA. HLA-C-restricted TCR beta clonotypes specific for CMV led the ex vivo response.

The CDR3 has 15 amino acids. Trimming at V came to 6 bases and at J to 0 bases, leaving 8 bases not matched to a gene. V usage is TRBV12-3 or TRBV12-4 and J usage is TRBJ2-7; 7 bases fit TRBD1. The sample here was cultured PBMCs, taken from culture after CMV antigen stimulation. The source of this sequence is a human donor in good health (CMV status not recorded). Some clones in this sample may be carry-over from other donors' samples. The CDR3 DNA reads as TGTGCCAGCAGAATCGGGACAGCACACTCCTACGAGCAGTACTTC. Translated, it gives CASRIGTAHSYEQYF.